The rows below give T cell receptor beta chains drawn from one sample of a study of regulatory T cells in long-lasting Graves disease. TCRdb fed the multiplex PCR reads into MiXCR, producing one record per CDR3 protein. The sample consists of under 300,000 distinct CDR3 sequences, about 20% of them appearing once. These same data were also listed under a study on T cells in Graves' hyperthyroidism and ophthalmopathy.

Specimen: peripheral blood mononuclear cells (PBMCs), collected at new diagnosis, from a patient treated with antithyroid drugs. These receptors came from a woman aged 25-40 years with Graves disease. The CDR3 runs from the conserved cysteine through the conserved F or W. Fields, in order: clone size, J gene, V gene, D gene, CDR3 protein, CDR3 DNA. A D gene is named only where the DNA matches it firmly. Only part of the rows carry a size: once, few, many, or a class if the clone is expanded.

clone_size: many; j_call: TRBJ1-6; v_call: TRBV6-4; d_call: NA; cdr3_aa: CASSDGVNSPLHF; cdr3_nt: TGTGCCAGCAGTGACGGGGTTAATTCACCCCTCCACTTT
clone_size: many; j_call: TRBJ1-2; v_call: TRBV10-3; d_call: NA; cdr3_aa: CAISDLQGLGYGYTF; cdr3_nt: TGTGCCATCAGTGACCTTCAGGGGTTGGGCTATGGCTACACCTTC
clone_size: many; j_call: TRBJ1-3; v_call: TRBV5-5; d_call: NA; cdr3_aa: CASSLEVTGNTIYF; cdr3_nt: TGTGCCAGCAGCCTGGAGGTGACTGGAAACACCATATATTTT
clone_size: many; j_call: TRBJ2-1; v_call: TRBV11-1; d_call: TRBD1; cdr3_aa: CASSLDETGGQEQFF; cdr3_nt: TGTGCCAGCAGCTTAGACGAGACAGGGGGACAGGAGCAGTTCTTC
clone_size: many; j_call: TRBJ1-1; v_call: TRBV6-2/TRBV6-3; d_call: TRBD1; cdr3_aa: CASSYRDRDNTEAFF; cdr3_nt: TGTGCCAGCAGTTACCGGGACAGGGACAACACTGAAGCTTTCTTT
clone_size: many; j_call: TRBJ1-5; v_call: TRBV4-2; d_call: NA; cdr3_aa: CASSPGISQGRNQPQHF; cdr3_nt: TGTGCCAGCAGCCCAGGAATTTCACAGGGAAGAAATCAGCCCCAGCATTTT
clone_size: NA; j_call: TRBJ1-4; v_call: TRBV19; d_call: NA; cdr3_aa: CASSDPPQKLFF; cdr3_nt: TGTGCCAGTAGCGACCCTCCGCAAAAACTGTTTTTT
clone_size: NA; j_call: TRBJ2-7; v_call: TRBV7-9; d_call: NA; cdr3_aa: CASRPSAAYEQYF; cdr3_nt: TGTGCCAGCAGACCGTCGGCAGCCTACGAGCAGTACTTC
clone_size: few; j_call: TRBJ1-5; v_call: TRBV7-2; d_call: NA; cdr3_aa: CASSLAEGAAGQPQHF; cdr3_nt: TGTGCCAGCAGCTTAGCCGAAGGGGCCGCAGGCCAGCCCCAGCATTTT
clone_size: NA; j_call: TRBJ1-1; v_call: TRBV20-1; d_call: TRBD1; cdr3_aa: CSARRAGTGPADTEAFF; cdr3_nt: TGCAGTGCTAGAAGGGCCGGGACAGGGCCCGCGGACACTGAAGCTTTCTTT
clone_size: many; j_call: TRBJ2-4; v_call: TRBV6-1; d_call: NA; cdr3_aa: CASKTQGYIQYF; cdr3_nt: TGTGCCAGCAAGACCCAGGGGTACATTCAGTACTTC
clone_size: many; j_call: TRBJ2-1; v_call: TRBV9; d_call: NA; cdr3_aa: CASSVGSSSSYNEQFF; cdr3_nt: TGTGCCAGCAGCGTAGGTTCCAGCAGCTCCTACAATGAGCAGTTCTTC
clone_size: many; j_call: TRBJ2-2; v_call: TRBV2; d_call: NA; cdr3_aa: CASSSGFRGELFF; cdr3_nt: TGTGCCAGCAGTTCAGGGTTTAGGGGGGAGCTGTTTTTT
clone_size: many; j_call: TRBJ2-3; v_call: TRBV20-1; d_call: NA; cdr3_aa: CSASEADTQYF; cdr3_nt: TGCAGTGCTAGTGAAGCAGATACGCAGTATTTT
clone_size: many; j_call: TRBJ1-1; v_call: TRBV10-3; d_call: NA; cdr3_aa: CAISGGREATEAFF; cdr3_nt: TGTGCCATCAGTGGTGGTCGGGAGGCCACTGAAGCTTTCTTT
clone_size: many; j_call: TRBJ2-3; v_call: TRBV7-9; d_call: TRBD1; cdr3_aa: CASSSAPNRGLRTDTQYF; cdr3_nt: TGTGCCAGCAGCTCAGCCCCCAACAGGGGGCTAAGGACAGATACGCAGTATTTT
clone_size: many; j_call: TRBJ1-1; v_call: TRBV20-1; d_call: TRBD1; cdr3_aa: CSGDRGNTEAFF; cdr3_nt: TGCAGTGGTGACAGGGGGAACACTGAAGCTTTCTTT
clone_size: few; j_call: TRBJ2-1; v_call: TRBV20-1; d_call: NA; cdr3_aa: CSAAGVRGNEQFF; cdr3_nt: TGCAGTGCAGCCGGAGTACGAGGCAATGAGCAGTTCTTC
clone_size: few; j_call: TRBJ2-1; v_call: TRBV18; d_call: NA; cdr3_aa: CASDHQSNEQFF; cdr3_nt: TGTGCCAGCGATCACCAATCGAATGAGCAGTTCTTC
clone_size: many; j_call: TRBJ1-2; v_call: TRBV12-3/TRBV12-4; d_call: NA; cdr3_aa: CASSFLAGAHYGYTF; cdr3_nt: TGTGCCAGCAGTTTTCTGGCAGGGGCACACTATGGCTACACCTTC
clone_size: many; j_call: TRBJ1-2; v_call: TRBV6-5; d_call: NA; cdr3_aa: CASSYGSLAAGGYTF; cdr3_nt: TGTGCCAGCAGTTACGGGTCCCTGGCTGCAGGTGGCTACACCTTC
clone_size: NA; j_call: TRBJ2-7; v_call: TRBV7-3; d_call: TRBD1; cdr3_aa: CASSLGQGNEQYF; cdr3_nt: TGTGCCAGCAGCTTGGGACAGGGGAACGAGCAGTACTTC
clone_size: NA; j_call: TRBJ1-4; v_call: TRBV18; d_call: NA; cdr3_aa: CASSRPGTKDLFF; cdr3_nt: TGTGCCAGCTCTCGCCCCGGGACAAAGGACCTGTTTTTT
clone_size: NA; j_call: TRBJ1-2; v_call: TRBV7-2; d_call: TRBD1; cdr3_aa: CASSYSITGDGYTF; cdr3_nt: TGTGCCAGCAGCTATAGTATAACAGGGGATGGCTACACCTTC
clone_size: few; j_call: TRBJ2-3; v_call: TRBV29-1; d_call: NA; cdr3_aa: CSALGGARNTDTQYF; cdr3_nt: TGCAGCGCCCTGGGGGGGGCGCGGAACACAGATACGCAGTATTTT
clone_size: many; j_call: TRBJ2-3; v_call: TRBV13; d_call: NA; cdr3_aa: CASSLGLANTDTQYF; cdr3_nt: TGTGCCAGCAGCTTAGGGCTAGCGAACACAGATACGCAGTATTTT
clone_size: many; j_call: TRBJ2-2; v_call: TRBV7-9; d_call: TRBD1; cdr3_aa: CASSLRHRGPNTGELFF; cdr3_nt: TGTGCCAGCAGCTTACGGCACAGGGGGCCGAACACCGGGGAGCTGTTTTTT
clone_size: NA; j_call: TRBJ2-5; v_call: TRBV5-1; d_call: TRBD2; cdr3_aa: CASSLSASGVQTQYF; cdr3_nt: TGCGCCAGCAGCCTGTCCGCTAGCGGGGTCCAGACCCAGTACTTC
clone_size: NA; j_call: TRBJ1-2; v_call: TRBV29-1; d_call: NA; cdr3_aa: CSVEGSGDFDCGYTF; cdr3_nt: TGCAGCGTTGAAGGCTCAGGGGATTTTGACTGTGGCTACACCTTC
clone_size: many; j_call: TRBJ2-5; v_call: TRBV7-8; d_call: NA; cdr3_aa: CASSLFTRETQYF; cdr3_nt: TGTGCCAGCAGCTTATTTACCAGGGAGACCCAGTACTTC
clone_size: few; j_call: TRBJ1-4; v_call: TRBV2; d_call: NA; cdr3_aa: CASVSLGVSNEKLFF; cdr3_nt: TGTGCCAGCGTTTCCTTGGGGGTATCTAATGAAAAACTGTTTTTT
clone_size: many; j_call: TRBJ1-1; v_call: TRBV11-2; d_call: NA; cdr3_aa: CASSASLTVAEAFF; cdr3_nt: TGTGCCAGCAGCGCCTCTCTGACTGTCGCAGAAGCTTTCTTT
clone_size: NA; j_call: TRBJ2-3; v_call: TRBV4-1; d_call: TRBD2; cdr3_aa: CASSRLAGGLDTQYF; cdr3_nt: TGCGCCAGCAGCCGTTTAGCGGGGGGGCTTGATACGCAGTATTTT
clone_size: NA; j_call: TRBJ2-7; v_call: TRBV30; d_call: NA; cdr3_aa: CAWNRDAYEQYF; cdr3_nt: TGTGCCTGGAACCGGGACGCCTACGAGCAGTACTTC
clone_size: many; j_call: TRBJ2-7; v_call: TRBV20-1; d_call: NA; cdr3_aa: CSAREEVGSYEQYF; cdr3_nt: TGCAGTGCTAGAGAAGAGGTTGGATCCTACGAGCAGTACTTC
clone_size: NA; j_call: TRBJ1-4; v_call: TRBV12-3/TRBV12-4; d_call: NA; cdr3_aa: CASSDGQNEKLFF; cdr3_nt: TGTGCCAGCAGCGATGGACAGAATGAAAAACTGTTTTTT
clone_size: many; j_call: TRBJ2-5; v_call: TRBV20-1; d_call: NA; cdr3_aa: CSATLPRGLLETQYF; cdr3_nt: TGCAGTGCTACCTTACCACGGGGGTTGTTAGAGACCCAGTACTTC
clone_size: many; j_call: TRBJ2-7; v_call: TRBV5-5; d_call: NA; cdr3_aa: CASSLSAEQYF; cdr3_nt: TGTGCCAGCAGCTTGTCGGCCGAGCAGTACTTC
clone_size: NA; j_call: TRBJ1-5; v_call: TRBV19; d_call: NA; cdr3_aa: CADTGTLSQPQHF; cdr3_nt: TGTGCCGATACCGGGACACTGAGTCAGCCCCAGCATTTT
clone_size: many; j_call: TRBJ2-7; v_call: TRBV4-1; d_call: NA; cdr3_aa: CASSQAAVASYEQYF; cdr3_nt: TGCGCCAGCAGCCAAGCGGCCGTGGCGAGCTACGAGCAGTACTTC
clone_size: many; j_call: TRBJ2-6; v_call: TRBV6-2/TRBV6-3; d_call: NA; cdr3_aa: CASSSQVPGLLAGANVLTF; cdr3_nt: TGTGCCAGCAGTTCCCAGGTACCCGGCCTACTCGCGGGGGCCAACGTCCTGACTTTC
clone_size: once; j_call: TRBJ2-2; v_call: TRBV18; d_call: TRBD1; cdr3_aa: CASSPPGQGGTGELFF; cdr3_nt: TGTGCCAGCTCTCCGCCAGGACAGGGTGGCACCGGGGAGCTGTTTTTT
clone_size: NA; j_call: TRBJ2-7; v_call: TRBV20-1; d_call: TRBD1; cdr3_aa: CSARRTGGLNEQYF; cdr3_nt: TGCAGTGCTAGGAGGACAGGGGGCTTGAACGAGCAGTACTTC
clone_size: NA; j_call: TRBJ2-3; v_call: TRBV19; d_call: NA; cdr3_aa: CASSDRDESDTQYF; cdr3_nt: TGTGCCAGTAGTGACCGGGACGAGTCAGATACGCAGTATTTT